A selection of T cell receptor beta chains follows, all from one sample in a study of cytomegalovirus exposure and HLA in healthy donors. Assay used: immunoSEQ multiplex PCR; TCRdb lists only in-frame clones, some missing. The sample includes about 130,000 clones, just under 75% of them seen just once. Sequenced input: PBMCs. The receptors originated from a man in his forties in good health and CMV-seropositive. CDR3s include the opening cysteine and the closing phenylalanine or tryptophan. Each record gives: J gene, CDR3 length, D gene, clone size, V gene, CDR3 DNA, CDR3 protein. The D gene is left open where the match is weak. Part of the rows lack a size; the others show once, few, many or a class for expanded clones.

j_call: TRBJ1-1
cdr3_length: 16
d_call: NA
clone_size: NA
v_call: TRBV19
cdr3_nt: TGTGCCAGTAGTATGTTCCAGGGTCTGAAGAACACTGAAGCTTTCTTT
cdr3_aa: CASSMFQGLKNTEAFF

j_call: TRBJ2-2
cdr3_length: 15
d_call: NA
clone_size: once
v_call: TRBV19
cdr3_nt: TGTGCCAGTGCCGCGGTCGAGAGGGACACCGGGGAGCTGTTTTTT
cdr3_aa: CASAAVERDTGELFF

j_call: TRBJ2-5
cdr3_length: 14
d_call: TRBD1
clone_size: few
v_call: TRBV7-9
cdr3_nt: TGTGCCAGCAGCCAAGGACAGGGGGCAGAGACCCAGTACTTC
cdr3_aa: CASSQGQGAETQYF

j_call: TRBJ1-3
cdr3_length: 21
d_call: TRBD1
clone_size: NA
v_call: TRBV7-6
cdr3_nt: TGTGCCAGCAGCCCCAACCCACCGGGACAGGAGGTCTCCCGCCCTGGAAACACCATATATTTT
cdr3_aa: CASSPNPPGQEVSRPGNTIYF

j_call: TRBJ2-7
cdr3_length: 12
d_call: NA
clone_size: NA
v_call: TRBV6-5
cdr3_nt: TGTGCCAGCAGTTACGCTCCGGACGAGCAGTACTTC
cdr3_aa: CASSYAPDEQYF

j_call: TRBJ2-5
cdr3_length: 19
d_call: NA
clone_size: NA
v_call: TRBV30
cdr3_nt: TGTGCCTGGAAACGGCTCTCCTGGGGGGGAGGGGGTGGCCGGGAGACCCAGTACTTC
cdr3_aa: CAWKRLSWGGGGGRETQYF

j_call: TRBJ2-1
cdr3_length: 16
d_call: TRBD2
clone_size: NA
v_call: TRBV19
cdr3_nt: TGTGCCAGTAGTTCTGGACTAGGAGGGGCAGGCAATGAGCAGTTCTTC
cdr3_aa: CASSSGLGGAGNEQFF

j_call: TRBJ1-4
cdr3_length: 13
d_call: NA
clone_size: once
v_call: TRBV27
cdr3_nt: TGTGCCAGCAGTTTTGGGCCAAATGAAAAACTGTTTTTT
cdr3_aa: CASSFGPNEKLFF

j_call: TRBJ1-2
cdr3_length: 16
d_call: TRBD1
clone_size: NA
v_call: TRBV4-1
cdr3_nt: TGCGCCAGCAGCCAAGCGGGGGACAGGCTCGGCTATGGCTACACCTTC
cdr3_aa: CASSQAGDRLGYGYTF

j_call: TRBJ2-1
cdr3_length: 13
d_call: TRBD1
clone_size: NA
v_call: TRBV30
cdr3_nt: TGTGCCTTGGACAGGGGGCGCCTCAATGAGCAGTTCTTC
cdr3_aa: CALDRGRLNEQFF

j_call: TRBJ1-5
cdr3_length: 13
d_call: NA
clone_size: NA
v_call: TRBV5-6
cdr3_nt: TGTGCCAGCAGCCCAGGCCCCAATCAGCCCCAGCATTTT
cdr3_aa: CASSPGPNQPQHF

j_call: TRBJ2-2
cdr3_length: 14
d_call: NA
clone_size: NA
v_call: TRBV7-8
cdr3_nt: TGTGCCAGCAGCTTATCAGGGATTGTCGGGGAGCTGTTTTTT
cdr3_aa: CASSLSGIVGELFF

j_call: TRBJ1-2
cdr3_length: 13
d_call: TRBD1
clone_size: NA
v_call: TRBV7-9
cdr3_nt: TGTGCCAGCAGCTTGGAGGGGGCGGGTGGCTACACCTTC
cdr3_aa: CASSLEGAGGYTF

j_call: TRBJ2-1
cdr3_length: 13
d_call: NA
clone_size: NA
v_call: TRBV4-1
cdr3_nt: TGCGCCAGCAGCCAGTCCCCATACAATGAGCAGTTCTTC
cdr3_aa: CASSQSPYNEQFF

j_call: TRBJ2-7
cdr3_length: 16
d_call: TRBD2
clone_size: NA
v_call: TRBV5-4
cdr3_nt: TGTGCCAGCAGCTTGGAGAGCGGGGGGACCGCCTACGAGCAGTACTTC
cdr3_aa: CASSLESGGTAYEQYF

j_call: TRBJ2-2
cdr3_length: 16
d_call: TRBD2
clone_size: NA
v_call: TRBV19
cdr3_nt: TGTGCCAGTAGTACCCCTCGGGGGGGGAACACCGGGGAGCTGTTTTTT
cdr3_aa: CASSTPRGGNTGELFF

j_call: TRBJ2-1
cdr3_length: 13
d_call: TRBD2
clone_size: few
v_call: TRBV19
cdr3_nt: TGTGCCAGTACCACTAGCGGGAGAGGTGAGCAGTTCTTC
cdr3_aa: CASTTSGRGEQFF

j_call: TRBJ1-4
cdr3_length: 16
d_call: NA
clone_size: NA
v_call: TRBV2
cdr3_nt: TGTGCCAGCAGGGGGAGATTCTGGGGGGGCGGTGAAAAACTGTTTTTT
cdr3_aa: CASRGRFWGGGEKLFF

j_call: TRBJ1-5
cdr3_length: 13
d_call: TRBD1
clone_size: few
v_call: TRBV2
cdr3_nt: TGTGCCAGCAGATTAGGACAGGATCAGCCCCAGCATTTT
cdr3_aa: CASRLGQDQPQHF

j_call: TRBJ1-2
cdr3_length: 15
d_call: TRBD1
clone_size: NA
v_call: TRBV19
cdr3_nt: TGTGCCAGTAGTCTTTACGGACAGGCAGACTATGGCTACACCTTC
cdr3_aa: CASSLYGQADYGYTF

j_call: TRBJ2-2
cdr3_length: 14
d_call: NA
clone_size: NA
v_call: TRBV19
cdr3_nt: TGTGCCACCGGGGGACCGACGAACACCGGGGAGCTGTTTTTT
cdr3_aa: CATGGPTNTGELFF

j_call: TRBJ1-2
cdr3_length: 14
d_call: TRBD1
clone_size: NA
v_call: TRBV6-5
cdr3_nt: TGTGCCAGCAGTTCGGCAGGGGGAATCTATGGCTACACCTTC
cdr3_aa: CASSSAGGIYGYTF

j_call: TRBJ2-1
cdr3_length: 16
d_call: TRBD2
clone_size: few
v_call: TRBV7-6
cdr3_nt: TGTGCCAGCAGCTTAGTCGGGACTAGCGGGAGCGATGAGCAGTTCTTC
cdr3_aa: CASSLVGTSGSDEQFF

j_call: TRBJ2-7
cdr3_length: 20
d_call: TRBD2
clone_size: few
v_call: TRBV14
cdr3_nt: TGTGCCAGCAGCCAAGATGGTAGCGGGACTAGCGGGAGGAAGTCCTACGAGCAGTACTTC
cdr3_aa: CASSQDGSGTSGRKSYEQYF

j_call: TRBJ2-7
cdr3_length: 13
d_call: NA
clone_size: NA
v_call: TRBV2
cdr3_nt: TGTGCCAGCCAGGGCCGGGGGGCGAACGAGCAGTACTTC
cdr3_aa: CASQGRGANEQYF

j_call: TRBJ2-2
cdr3_length: 15
d_call: NA
clone_size: NA
v_call: TRBV7-8
cdr3_nt: TGTGCCAGCAGCGCGGGACCCAGGGCCACTGGGGAGCTGTTTTTT
cdr3_aa: CASSAGPRATGELFF

j_call: TRBJ2-7
cdr3_length: 15
d_call: NA
clone_size: NA
v_call: TRBV6-4
cdr3_nt: TGTGCCAGCACCCCCTCCAGGGGCCGTTCCTACGAGCAGTACTTC
cdr3_aa: CASTPSRGRSYEQYF

j_call: TRBJ1-2
cdr3_length: 13
d_call: NA
clone_size: once
v_call: TRBV2
cdr3_nt: TGTGCCAGCAGCGGACAGCTCAACTATGGCTACACCTTC
cdr3_aa: CASSGQLNYGYTF

j_call: TRBJ2-2
cdr3_length: 14
d_call: NA
clone_size: NA
v_call: TRBV6-6
cdr3_nt: TGTGCCAGCAGTTACCCCCAACTCTCCGGGGAGCTGTTTTTT
cdr3_aa: CASSYPQLSGELFF

j_call: TRBJ1-5
cdr3_length: 14
d_call: NA
clone_size: NA
v_call: TRBV27
cdr3_nt: TGTGCCAGCAGTCACAGATCGGGCAATCAGCCCCAGCATTTT
cdr3_aa: CASSHRSGNQPQHF

j_call: TRBJ1-1
cdr3_length: 14
d_call: NA
clone_size: NA
v_call: TRBV2
cdr3_nt: TGTGCCAGCAGTGAAAGGGGGATGAACACTGAAGCTTTCTTT
cdr3_aa: CASSERGMNTEAFF

j_call: TRBJ2-1
cdr3_length: 16
d_call: TRBD1
clone_size: few
v_call: TRBV28
cdr3_nt: TGTGCCAGCAGTTTGCCAACAGGGGGCGTTGGCAATGAGCAGTTCTTC
cdr3_aa: CASSLPTGGVGNEQFF

j_call: TRBJ2-2
cdr3_length: 16
d_call: TRBD2
clone_size: NA
v_call: TRBV4-1
cdr3_nt: TGCGCCAGCAGCCAAGAAGGAGCGGGGAGCACCGGGGAGCTGTTTTTT
cdr3_aa: CASSQEGAGSTGELFF

j_call: TRBJ2-7
cdr3_length: 14
d_call: NA
clone_size: NA
v_call: TRBV6-5
cdr3_nt: TGTGCCAGCAGTTTCCGCGGTCTCTCCTACGAGCAGTACTTC
cdr3_aa: CASSFRGLSYEQYF

j_call: TRBJ2-1
cdr3_length: 15
d_call: TRBD2
clone_size: NA
v_call: TRBV5-8
cdr3_nt: TGTGCCGGCAGCCTAGGACTAGGTTCCTACAATGAGCAGTTCTTC
cdr3_aa: CAGSLGLGSYNEQFF

j_call: TRBJ2-1
cdr3_length: 14
d_call: TRBD2
clone_size: NA
v_call: TRBV5-1
cdr3_nt: TGCGCCAGCAGTCTGGCGGGAGGCGAGAATGAGCAGTTCTTC
cdr3_aa: CASSLAGGENEQFF

j_call: TRBJ2-3
cdr3_length: 15
d_call: TRBD2
clone_size: NA
v_call: TRBV6-1
cdr3_nt: TGTGCCAGCGAGGGTCGACTAGCGGGGGGCGATACGCAGTATTTT
cdr3_aa: CASEGRLAGGDTQYF

j_call: TRBJ1-1
cdr3_length: 11
d_call: NA
clone_size: NA
v_call: TRBV28
cdr3_nt: TGTGTCTGGGGGACTGGCACTGAAGCTTTCTTT
cdr3_aa: CVWGTGTEAFF

j_call: TRBJ2-7
cdr3_length: 15
d_call: TRBD2
clone_size: NA
v_call: TRBV11-2
cdr3_nt: TGTGCCAGCAGCTCTCTAGCGGGAGCCCGAGGGGAGCAGTACTTC
cdr3_aa: CASSSLAGARGEQYF

j_call: TRBJ2-1
cdr3_length: 11
d_call: NA
clone_size: NA
v_call: TRBV5-1
cdr3_nt: TGCGCCAGCAGCTTGGTTGGCGAGCAGTTCTTC
cdr3_aa: CASSLVGEQFF

j_call: TRBJ2-7
cdr3_length: 14
d_call: NA
clone_size: once
v_call: TRBV10-2
cdr3_nt: TGCGCCAGCAGCCCACAGGGCCTGGCCTACGAGCAGTACTTC
cdr3_aa: CASSPQGLAYEQYF

j_call: TRBJ2-7
cdr3_length: 16
d_call: NA
clone_size: few
v_call: TRBV28
cdr3_nt: TGTGCCAGCAGTTATTGGGTGGTGGGAGAAGGCGACGAGCAGTACTTC
cdr3_aa: CASSYWVVGEGDEQYF

j_call: TRBJ1-5
cdr3_length: 14
d_call: TRBD1
clone_size: NA
v_call: TRBV30
cdr3_nt: TGTGCCTGGAGTTCGGGACAGGGCAATCAGCCCCAGCATTTT
cdr3_aa: CAWSSGQGNQPQHF

j_call: TRBJ1-1
cdr3_length: 16
d_call: TRBD1
clone_size: NA
v_call: TRBV4-1
cdr3_nt: TGCGCCAGCAGCCCCCGGACAGGTTCGTTTGGCACTGAAGCTTTCTTT
cdr3_aa: CASSPRTGSFGTEAFF

j_call: TRBJ2-1
cdr3_length: 19
d_call: TRBD2
clone_size: few
v_call: TRBV5-1
cdr3_nt: TGCGCCAGCAGCCTTCCTTTAGGCGGGAGGCTGAGCTCCTACAATGAGCAGTTCTTC
cdr3_aa: CASSLPLGGRLSSYNEQFF

j_call: TRBJ1-6
cdr3_length: 15
d_call: NA
clone_size: NA
v_call: TRBV4-2
cdr3_nt: TGTGCCAGCAGCCAAGGCGTCACCGGGAATTCACCCCTCCACTTT
cdr3_aa: CASSQGVTGNSPLHF

j_call: TRBJ2-2
cdr3_length: 16
d_call: TRBD1
clone_size: NA
v_call: TRBV7-8
cdr3_nt: TGTGCCAGCAGCCCTACAGGGGGTCCTGACACCGGGGAGCTGTTTTTT
cdr3_aa: CASSPTGGPDTGELFF

j_call: TRBJ1-2
cdr3_length: 12
d_call: NA
clone_size: NA
v_call: TRBV13
cdr3_nt: TGTGCCAGCAGAGGGACACGGGATGGCTACACCTTC
cdr3_aa: CASRGTRDGYTF

j_call: TRBJ2-7
cdr3_length: 15
d_call: TRBD1
clone_size: NA
v_call: TRBV19
cdr3_nt: TGTGCCAGTAGTATAGTCCAGGGGGCGTCCTACGAGCAGTACTTC
cdr3_aa: CASSIVQGASYEQYF

j_call: TRBJ1-1
cdr3_length: 15
d_call: TRBD1
clone_size: NA
v_call: TRBV5-1
cdr3_nt: TGCGCCAGCAGCTCCTCCTACCCAGGGGGCCCTGAAGCTTTCTTT
cdr3_aa: CASSSSYPGGPEAFF